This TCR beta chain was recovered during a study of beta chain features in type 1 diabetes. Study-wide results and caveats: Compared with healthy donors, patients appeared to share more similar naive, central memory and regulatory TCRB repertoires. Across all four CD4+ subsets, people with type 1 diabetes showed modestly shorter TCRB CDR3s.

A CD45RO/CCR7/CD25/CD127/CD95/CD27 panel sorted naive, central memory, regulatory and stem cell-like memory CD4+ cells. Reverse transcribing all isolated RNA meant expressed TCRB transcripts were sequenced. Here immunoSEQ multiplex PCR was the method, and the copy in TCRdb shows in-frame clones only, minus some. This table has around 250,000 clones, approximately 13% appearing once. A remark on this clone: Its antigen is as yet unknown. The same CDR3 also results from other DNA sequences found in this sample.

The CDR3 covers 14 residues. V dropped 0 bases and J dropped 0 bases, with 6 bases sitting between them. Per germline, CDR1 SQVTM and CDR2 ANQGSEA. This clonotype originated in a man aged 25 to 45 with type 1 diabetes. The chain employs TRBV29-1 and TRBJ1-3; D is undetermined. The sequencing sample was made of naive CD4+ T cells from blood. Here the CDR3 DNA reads TGCAGCGTTGAAGATCAGAACTCTGGAAACACCATATATTTT. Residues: CSVEDQNSGNTIYF.